The entry below gives a single T cell receptor beta chain sequence along with its context. This entry is derived from a study of identical twins. The CDR3 is 15 residues long. Germline V gene data show CDR1 as LGHDT and CDR2 as YNNKEL (reference sequence). Trimming at V came to 3 bases and at J to 8 bases, leaving 10 bases not matched to a gene. TCRdb independently ran MiXCR on the 5' RACE reads; one entry per CDR3 protein. The table has some 500,000 distinct CDR3 sequences, roughly 21% seen once. These records were also assigned to another study, of T cells expressing NK-cell markers. That source reports: The authors sequenced eight donors, of whom seven were HCMV-seropositive and one was seronegative.

The sequence was collected from a woman under 30 in good health. The chain carries TRBV3-1 and TRBJ1-2; TRBD1 aligns across 9 bases. Sequencing was carried out using CD4+ T cells sorted from blood. CDR3 DNA sequence: TGTGCCAGCAGCCAGGCGGACAGGGGAGCGAACGGCTACACCTTC. Encoded protein: CASSQADRGANGYTF.